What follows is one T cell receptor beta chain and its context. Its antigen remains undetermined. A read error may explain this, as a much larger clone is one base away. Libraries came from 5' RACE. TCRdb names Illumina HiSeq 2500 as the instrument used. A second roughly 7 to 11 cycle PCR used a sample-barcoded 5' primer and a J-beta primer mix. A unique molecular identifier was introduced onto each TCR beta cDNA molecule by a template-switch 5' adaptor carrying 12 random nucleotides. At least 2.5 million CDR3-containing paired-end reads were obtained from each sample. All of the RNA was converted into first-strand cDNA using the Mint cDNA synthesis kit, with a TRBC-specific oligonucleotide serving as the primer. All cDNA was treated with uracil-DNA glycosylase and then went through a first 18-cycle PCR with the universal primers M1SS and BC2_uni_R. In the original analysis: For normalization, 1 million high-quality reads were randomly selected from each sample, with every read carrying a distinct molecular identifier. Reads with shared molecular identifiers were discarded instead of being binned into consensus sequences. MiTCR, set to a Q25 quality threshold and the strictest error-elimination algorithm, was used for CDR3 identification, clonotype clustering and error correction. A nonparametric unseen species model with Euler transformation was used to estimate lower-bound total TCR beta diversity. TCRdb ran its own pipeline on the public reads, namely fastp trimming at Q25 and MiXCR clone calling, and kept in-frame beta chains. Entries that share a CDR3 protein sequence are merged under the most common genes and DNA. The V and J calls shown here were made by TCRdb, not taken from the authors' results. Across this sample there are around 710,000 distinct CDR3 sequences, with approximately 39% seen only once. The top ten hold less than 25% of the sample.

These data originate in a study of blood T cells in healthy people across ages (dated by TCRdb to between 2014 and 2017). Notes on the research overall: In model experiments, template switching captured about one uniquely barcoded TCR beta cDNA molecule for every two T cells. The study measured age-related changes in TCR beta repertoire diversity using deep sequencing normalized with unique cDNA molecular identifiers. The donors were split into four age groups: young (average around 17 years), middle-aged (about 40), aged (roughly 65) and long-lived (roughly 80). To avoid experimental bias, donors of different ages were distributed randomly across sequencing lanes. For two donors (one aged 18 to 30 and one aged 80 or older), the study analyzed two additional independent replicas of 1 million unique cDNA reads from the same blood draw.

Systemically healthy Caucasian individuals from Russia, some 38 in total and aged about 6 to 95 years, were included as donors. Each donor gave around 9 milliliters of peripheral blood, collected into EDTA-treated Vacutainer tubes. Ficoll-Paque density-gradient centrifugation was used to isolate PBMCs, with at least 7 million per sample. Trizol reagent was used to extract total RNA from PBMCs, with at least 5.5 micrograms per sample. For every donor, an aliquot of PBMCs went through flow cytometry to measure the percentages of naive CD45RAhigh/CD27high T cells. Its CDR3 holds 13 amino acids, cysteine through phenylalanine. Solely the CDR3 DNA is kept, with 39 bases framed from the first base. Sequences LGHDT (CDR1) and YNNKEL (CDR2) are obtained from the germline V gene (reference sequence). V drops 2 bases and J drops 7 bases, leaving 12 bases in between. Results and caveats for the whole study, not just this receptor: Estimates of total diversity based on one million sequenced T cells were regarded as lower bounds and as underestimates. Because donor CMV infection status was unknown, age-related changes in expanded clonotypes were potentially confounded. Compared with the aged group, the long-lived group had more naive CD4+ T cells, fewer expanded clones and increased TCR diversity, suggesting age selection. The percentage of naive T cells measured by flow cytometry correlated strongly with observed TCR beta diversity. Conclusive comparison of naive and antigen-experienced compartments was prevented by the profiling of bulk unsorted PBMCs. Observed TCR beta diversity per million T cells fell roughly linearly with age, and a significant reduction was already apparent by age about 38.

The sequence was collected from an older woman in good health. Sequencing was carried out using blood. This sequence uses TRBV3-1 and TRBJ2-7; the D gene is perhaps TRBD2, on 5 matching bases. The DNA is TGTGCCAGCAGCCAATTGTCGGGGAATGAGCAGTACTTC. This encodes CASSQLSGNEQYF.